This TCR beta chain was recovered during a study of human T cells and chemical hapten exposure. Notes on the study in general: Among TCRs, those above 1 in 1000 frequency were unaffected by DPC sensitization.

Time point given: patch test 2, 6 weeks after DPC sensitization. The treatment is: therapeutic diphenylcyclopropenone sensitization with weekly scalp DPC. Using its own MiXCR run on the RACE reads, TCRdb lists one record per CDR3 protein. The sample lists about 70,000 distinct CDR3 sequences; over 6.5% were seen once. Remarks on this clonotype: Its antigen remains unidentified.

The TCR was taken from a woman between 50 and 59 years old with alopecia areata. Some clones in this sample may be carry-over from other donors' samples. Sequencing used whole blood, obtained in connection with sensitization to the hapten diphenylcyclopropenone (DPC).

CDR3 loop: CSARRGHPPEEQYF. Written as DNA, the CDR3 is TGCAGTGCTCGTCGGGGACACCCCCCTGAGGAGCAGTACTTC. J is TRBJ2-7 and V is TRBV20-1, with D maybe TRBD1 (6 bases). The CDR3 runs 14 residues. CDR1 is DFQATT, CDR2 SNEGSKA, per germline (reference sequence). V gave up 5 bases and J gave up 7 bases, with 21 bases separating them.